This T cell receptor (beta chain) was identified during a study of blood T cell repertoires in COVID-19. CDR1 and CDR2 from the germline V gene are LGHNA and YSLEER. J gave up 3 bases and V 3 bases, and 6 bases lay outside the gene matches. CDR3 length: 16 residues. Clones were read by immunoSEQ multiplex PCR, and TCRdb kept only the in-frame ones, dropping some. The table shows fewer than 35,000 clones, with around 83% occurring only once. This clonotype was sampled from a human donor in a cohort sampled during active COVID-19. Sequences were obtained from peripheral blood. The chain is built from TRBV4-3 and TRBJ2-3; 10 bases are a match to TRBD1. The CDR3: CASSHAKGQGTDTQYF. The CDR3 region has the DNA TGCGCCAGCAGCCACGCAAAGGGACAGGGGACAGATACGCAGTATTTT.